Sequencing of this T cell receptor (beta chain) was carried out in a study of blood T cells in healthy people across ages. Study information: Per two T cells, about one barcoded beta molecule was captured through template switching.

For the second PCR, which ran for about 6 to 11 cycles, a sample-barcoded 5' primer and a J-beta primer mix were used. In TCRdb, the 5' RACE reads were re-called with MiXCR into one record per CDR3 protein. The repertoire includes 1.5 million to 2 million distinct CDR3 sequences, roughly 27% of them detected once, and 7.7% sits in the top ten. Germline values: CDR1 SGHTA, CDR2 FQGNSA. The V gene lost 8 bases and the J gene lost 4 bases, with 17 bases spanning the gap. This CDR3 spans 14 amino acids. This clonotype was seen ten or more times. Its antigen is unidentified. General observations from the study: While age rose, TCR beta diversity per million T cells dropped in a roughly linear way.

V usage is TRBV7-2 and J usage is TRBJ1-2, with D hard to call. The source material was blood. The source is a woman between 25 and 40 years old in good health. The CDR3 is CASGRVGHPYGYTF. In nucleotides, the CDR3 is TGTGCCAGCGGGAGGGTAGGGCACCCCTATGGCTACACCTTC.